These T cell receptor beta chains were read from a single sample in a study of blood T cell repertoires in COVID-19. The data were produced by immunoSEQ multiplex PCR, yet TCRdb's version contains in-frame clones alone and is incomplete. The sample consists of a few hundred thousand clones, approximately 90% of them appearing once. Sequenced: peripheral blood. The receptors derive from a woman younger than 45 with COVID-19, enrolled during active disease. The CDR3 runs from the conserved cysteine through the conserved F or W. The D gene is left open where the match is weak. Clone sizes are given selectively: once, few, many, or a class where the clone is expanded.

TRBV2	TRBJ2-1	NA	NA	CASSVSRGANEQFF	TGTGCCAGCAGTGTTAGCAGGGGAGCAAATGAGCAGTTCTTC
TRBV6-5	TRBJ1-2	NA	NA	CASSYRSVGNYGYTF	TGTGCCAGCAGTTACCGCTCTGTGGGCAACTATGGCTACACCTTC
TRBV5-4	TRBJ2-1	NA	NA	CASSLKLQDNEQFF	TGTGCCAGCAGCTTGAAGTTACAGGACAATGAGCAGTTCTTC
TRBV30	TRBJ2-5	NA	NA	CAWSPQSAGLQETQYF	TGTGCCTGGAGCCCACAATCTGCGGGGCTTCAAGAGACCCAGTACTTC
TRBV5-1	TRBJ2-3	NA	TRBD1	CASSWTGAGTDTQYF	TGCGCCAGCAGCTGGACAGGGGCCGGCACAGATACGCAGTATTTT
TRBV7-9	TRBJ1-4	once	TRBD1	CASSPGTGWEKLFF	TGTGCCAGCAGCCCCGGGACAGGTTGGGAAAAACTGTTTTTT
TRBV18	TRBJ1-2	few	NA	CASSPVGGNYGYTF	TGTGCCAGCTCACCGGTCGGGGGGAACTATGGCTACACCTTC
TRBV7-6	TRBJ2-3	NA	TRBD1	CASSSGQARGTDTQYF	TGTGCCAGCAGCTCAGGACAGGCCAGGGGCACAGATACGCAGTATTTT
TRBV19	TRBJ1-5	NA	TRBD1	CASSSQGGVQPQHF	TGTGCCAGTAGTTCCCAGGGGGGTGTGCAGCCCCAGCATTTT
TRBV4-3	TRBJ2-3	NA	NA	CASSLGGDTQYF	TGCGCCAGCAGCCTCGGCGGGGATACGCAGTATTTT
TRBV7-2	TRBJ1-6	few	NA	CASSLDLSPLHF	TGTGCCAGCAGCTTAGATCTCTCACCCCTCCACTTT
TRBV3-1/TRBV3-2	TRBJ2-1	NA	TRBD2	CASRTAKGRGGNNEQFF	TGTGCCAGCAGAACCGCTAAGGGGCGGGGGGGGAACAATGAGCAGTTCTTC